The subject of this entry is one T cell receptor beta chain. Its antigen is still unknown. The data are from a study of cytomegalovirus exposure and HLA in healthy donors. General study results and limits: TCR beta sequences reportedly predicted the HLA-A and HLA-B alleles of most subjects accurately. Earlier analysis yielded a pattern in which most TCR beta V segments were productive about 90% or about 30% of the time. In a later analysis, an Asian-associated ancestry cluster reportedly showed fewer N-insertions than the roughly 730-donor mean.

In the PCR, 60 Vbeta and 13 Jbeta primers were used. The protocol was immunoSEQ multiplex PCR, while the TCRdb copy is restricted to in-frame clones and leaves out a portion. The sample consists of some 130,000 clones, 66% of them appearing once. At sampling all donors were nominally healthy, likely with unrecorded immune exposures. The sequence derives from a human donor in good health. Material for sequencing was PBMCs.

The CDR3 DNA follows: TGTGCCAGCAGCCCCGGTGGAGATACGCAGTATTTT. Amino acid sequence: CASSPGGDTQYF. The rearrangement joins TRBV13 to TRBJ2-3; D is unclear. The germline V gene has CDR1 PRHDT and CDR2 FYEKMQ (reference sequence). The ends were cut back, 5 bases at V and 5 bases at J, with 8 bases in the middle. The CDR3 loop spans 12 amino acids.